This is a list of T cell receptor beta chains from one sample in a study of T cell responses to AZD1222 COVID-19 vaccine. Some clones are missing from TCRdb's copy, which holds only in-frame ones; the method was immunoSEQ multiplex PCR. Found here are some 100,000 clones, about 86% of them singletons; the top ten hold approximately 16%. This specimen was peripheral blood, taken 28 days after the second AZD1222 dose. These receptors originate from an adult who received the AZD1222 COVID-19 vaccine. Each CDR3 is given with its conserved first and last residue. Size is omitted from some rows. Given values are once, few, many or a class for expanded clones.

j_call	v_call	clone_size	cdr3_aa
TRBJ2-2	TRBV18	.	CASSPGRAGANTGELFF
TRBJ2-4	TRBV16	.	CASSLTPSKNIQYF
TRBJ2-1	TRBV10-3	.	CAISDSNRQGRNEQFF
TRBJ2-7	TRBV3-1/TRBV3-2	.	CASSPTSVSEQYF
TRBJ1-2	TRBV2	.	CASVPNTNYGYTF
TRBJ2-2	TRBV27	once	CASSPRTGGTGELFF
TRBJ1-2	TRBV29-1	once	CSVDNRVHGYTF
TRBJ2-7	TRBV5-1	.	CASSSGDYLFYEQYF
TRBJ2-7	TRBV11-2	.	CASSPGRSYEQYF
TRBJ1-3	TRBV7-9	.	CAMGTVSGNTIYF
TRBJ1-3	TRBV9	.	CASSAGQGSGNTIYF
TRBJ2-1	TRBV18	.	CASSVLAGNNEQFF
TRBJ2-2	TRBV24-1	.	CATSDTRVDTGELFF
TRBJ2-3	TRBV27	.	CASSFDIAGTQYF